This T cell receptor beta chain was sequenced for a study of cytomegalovirus exposure and HLA in healthy donors. Primers included in the PCR were 60 Vbeta and 13 Jbeta primers. This table comes from immunoSEQ multiplex PCR, and its TCRdb copy is limited to in-frame clones, with some not included. The table includes more than 150,000 clones, around four fifths detected once. The V segment lost 4 bases and the J segment 4 bases; nucleotides outside the gene matches: 6. The germline V gene encodes CDR1 SGHTA and CDR2 FQGTGA. The CDR3 spans 15 residues. Sample: PBMCs. The chain links TRBV7-3 to TRBJ2-3, with TRBD1 identical over 9 bases. The TCR sequence derives from a woman in her 50s in good health and CMV-seropositive. Here the CDR3 reads CASSYRGLGSDTQYF. In DNA, the CDR3 is TGTGCCAGCAGCTACAGGGGGCTCGGCTCAGATACGCAGTATTTT. The variable domain in full, with the rest retrieved from reference TRBV7-3 and TRBJ2-3, is GAGVSQTPSNKVTEKGKYVELRCDPISGHTALYWYRQSLGQGPEFLIYFQGTGAADDSGLPNDRFFAVRPEGSVSTLKIQRTERGDSAVYLCASSYRGLGSDTQYFGPGTRLTVL.